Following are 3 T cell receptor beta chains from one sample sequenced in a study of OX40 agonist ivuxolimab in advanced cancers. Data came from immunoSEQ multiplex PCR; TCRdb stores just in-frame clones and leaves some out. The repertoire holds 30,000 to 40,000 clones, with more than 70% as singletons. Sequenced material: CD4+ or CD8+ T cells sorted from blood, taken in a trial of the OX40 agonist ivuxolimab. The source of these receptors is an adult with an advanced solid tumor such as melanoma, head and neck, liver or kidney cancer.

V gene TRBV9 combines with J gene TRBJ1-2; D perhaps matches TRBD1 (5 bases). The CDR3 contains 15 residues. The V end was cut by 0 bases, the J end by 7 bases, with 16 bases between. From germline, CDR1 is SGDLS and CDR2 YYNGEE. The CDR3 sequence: CASSVEALLGAGYTF. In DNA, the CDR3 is TGTGCCAGCAGCGTAGAGGCCTTATTAGGGGCTGGCTACACCTTC.

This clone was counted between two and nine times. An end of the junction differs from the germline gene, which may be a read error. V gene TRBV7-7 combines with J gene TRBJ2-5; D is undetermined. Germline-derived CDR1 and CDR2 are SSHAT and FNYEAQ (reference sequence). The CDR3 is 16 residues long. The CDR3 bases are TGTGCTAGCAGCCAAGGCCAGCGCGCTTTCCAAGAGACCCAGTACTTC. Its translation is CASSQGQRAFQETQYF.

This chain's CDR3 is CASSQPPLYAEQYF. The CDR3 region has the DNA TGTGCCAGCAGTCAGCCCCCCCTGTATGCCGAGCAGTACTTC. This chain links TRBV28 with TRBJ2-7, with D hard to call. The CDR3 has 14 residues. Trimming stripped 5 bases from V and 6 bases from J, with 17 bases between. Germline V gene sequence: CDR1 MDHEN, CDR2 SYDVKM.